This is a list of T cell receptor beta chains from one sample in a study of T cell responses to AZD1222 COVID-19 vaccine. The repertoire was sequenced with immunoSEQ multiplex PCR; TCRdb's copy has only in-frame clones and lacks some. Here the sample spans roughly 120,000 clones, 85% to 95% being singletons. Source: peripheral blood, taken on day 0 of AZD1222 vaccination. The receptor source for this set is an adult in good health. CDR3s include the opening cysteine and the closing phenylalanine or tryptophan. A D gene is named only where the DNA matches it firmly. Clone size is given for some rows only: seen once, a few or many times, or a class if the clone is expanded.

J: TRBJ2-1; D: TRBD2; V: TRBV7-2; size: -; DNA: TGTGCCAGCAGTTATAGCGGGAGGGCCCTCGAGCAGTTCTTC; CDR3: CASSYSGRALEQFF
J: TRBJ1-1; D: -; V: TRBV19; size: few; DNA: TGTGCCAGTAGTATAGGATGGGGCACTGAAGCTTTCTTT; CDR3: CASSIGWGTEAFF
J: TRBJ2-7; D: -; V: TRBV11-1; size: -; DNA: TGTGCCAGCAGCTTATTAGAGGGGAGGCTCGAGCAGTACTTC; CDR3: CASSLLEGRLEQYF
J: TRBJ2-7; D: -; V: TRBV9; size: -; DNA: TGTGCCAGCAGCCCCCGAGCGGAGTCGACCTACGAGCAGTACTTC; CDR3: CASSPRAESTYEQYF
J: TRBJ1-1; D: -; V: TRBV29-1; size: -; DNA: TGCAGCGCTTGTGGCAGGGTGGGGACTGAAGCTTTCTTT; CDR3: CSACGRVGTEAFF
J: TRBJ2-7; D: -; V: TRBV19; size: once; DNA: TGTGCCAGTAGTCCCGCGGGGCCCTACGAGCAGTACTTC; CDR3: CASSPAGPYEQYF
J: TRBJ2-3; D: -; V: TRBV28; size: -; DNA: TGTGCCAGCAGTTTAGTCGCAATGGGCACAGATACGCAGTATTTT; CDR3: CASSLVAMGTDTQYF
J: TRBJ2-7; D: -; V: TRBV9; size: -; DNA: TGTGCCAGCAGCGTTGGCGGCAGCTCCTACGAGCAGTACTTC; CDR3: CASSVGGSSYEQYF
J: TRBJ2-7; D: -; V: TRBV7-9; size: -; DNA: TGTGCCAGCAGCCCCCCATGGGCAGCGCCGGCCTACGAGCAGTACTTC; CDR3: CASSPPWAAPAYEQYF
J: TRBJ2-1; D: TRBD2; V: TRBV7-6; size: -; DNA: TGTGCCAGCAGCTTAATCCCACTAGCGGGGTTCTACAATGAGCAGTTCTTC; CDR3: CASSLIPLAGFYNEQFF
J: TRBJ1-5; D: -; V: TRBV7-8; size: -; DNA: TGTGCCAGCAGCCCCGGGAGAAATCAGCCCCAGCATTTT; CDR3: CASSPGRNQPQHF
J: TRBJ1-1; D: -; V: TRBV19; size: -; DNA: TGTGCCAGTAGTATTAACTCTGAAGCTTTCTTT; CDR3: CASSINSEAFF
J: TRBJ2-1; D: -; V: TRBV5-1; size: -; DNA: TGCGCCAGCAGCTTGGTAGTGAGCTCCTACAATGAGCAGTTCTTC; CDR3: CASSLVVSSYNEQFF
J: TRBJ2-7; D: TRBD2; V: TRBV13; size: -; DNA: TGTGCCAGCAGAGCAGCGGGAGGGCCACGGGAGCAGTACTTC; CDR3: CASRAAGGPREQYF
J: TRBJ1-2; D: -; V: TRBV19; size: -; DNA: TGTGCCAGTAGTATTGGGTTTCCTAACTATGGCTACACCTTC; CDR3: CASSIGFPNYGYTF
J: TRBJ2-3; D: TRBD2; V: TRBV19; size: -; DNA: TGTGCCACCTCAATCACGAGCGGGACTAGCACAGATACGCAGTATTTT; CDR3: CATSITSGTSTDTQYF
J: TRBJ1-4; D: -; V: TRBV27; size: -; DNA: TGTGCCAGCAGTCCCCCAGGGTCGGGGAAAAAACTGTTTTTT; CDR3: CASSPPGSGKKLFF
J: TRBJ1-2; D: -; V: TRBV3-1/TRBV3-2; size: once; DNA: TGTGCCACCTGGATGGAAGGCCTGAACTATGGCTACACCTTC; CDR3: CATWMEGLNYGYTF
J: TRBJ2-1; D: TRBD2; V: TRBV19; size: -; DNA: TGTGCCAGTAGTACCAGACTAGCGGGTATAAATGAGCAGTTCTTC; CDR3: CASSTRLAGINEQFF
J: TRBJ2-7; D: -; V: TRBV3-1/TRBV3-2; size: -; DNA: TGTGCCAGCAGCCAGGGATCTGGCGTCTCCTACGAGCAGTACTTC; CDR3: CASSQGSGVSYEQYF
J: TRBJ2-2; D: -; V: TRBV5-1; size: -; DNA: TGCGCCAGTAGGCTCTCTAGTAGGGGCCACGGGGAGCTGTTTTTT; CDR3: CASRLSSRGHGELFF
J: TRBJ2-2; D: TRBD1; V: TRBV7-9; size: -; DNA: TGTGCCAGCAGCACGGGACAGGGGGACACCGGGGAGCTGTTTTTT; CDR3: CASSTGQGDTGELFF
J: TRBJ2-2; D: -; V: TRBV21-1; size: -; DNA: TGTGCCAGCGTAGGGTTCCTGGCGCCCGGGGAGCTGTTTTTT; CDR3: CASVGFLAPGELFF
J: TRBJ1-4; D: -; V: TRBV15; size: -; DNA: TGTGCCACCAGCAGCCATCGGGACGACAATGAAAAACTGTTTTTT; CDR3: CATSSHRDDNEKLFF
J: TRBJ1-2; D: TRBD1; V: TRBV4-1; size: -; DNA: TGCGCCAGCAGCCAAGTCTTCATCACGCGGGACAGCACCAATGGCTACACCTTC; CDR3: CASSQVFITRDSTNGYTF
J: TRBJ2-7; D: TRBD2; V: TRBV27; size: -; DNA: TGTGCCAGCAGTTTATCTCCGGCGGGAGAGACCTACGAGCAGTACTTC; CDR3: CASSLSPAGETYEQYF
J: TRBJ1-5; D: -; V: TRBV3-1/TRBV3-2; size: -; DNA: TGTGCCAGCAGCCAAGTAGGCAATCAGCCCCAGCATTTT; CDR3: CASSQVGNQPQHF
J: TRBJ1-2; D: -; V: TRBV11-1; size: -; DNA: TGTGCCAGCAGCCAAATCACAGGGTATGGCTACACCTTC; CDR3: CASSQITGYGYTF
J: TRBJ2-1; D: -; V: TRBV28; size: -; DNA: TGTGCCAGCAGTCCCCTCACGGATGAGCAGTTCTTC; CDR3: CASSPLTDEQFF
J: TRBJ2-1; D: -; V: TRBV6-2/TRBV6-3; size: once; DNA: TGTGCCAGCAGTTACATCCCAGGAGGAGTTTATGAGCAGTTCTTC; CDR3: CASSYIPGGVYEQFF
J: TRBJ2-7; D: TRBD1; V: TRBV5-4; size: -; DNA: TGTGCCAGCAGCTTGGCCACAGGGGATTACGAGCAGTACTTC; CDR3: CASSLATGDYEQYF
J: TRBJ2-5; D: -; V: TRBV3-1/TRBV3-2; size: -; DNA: TGTGCCAGCAGCCAATTCGGGACTCAAGAGACCCAGTACTTC; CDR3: CASSQFGTQETQYF
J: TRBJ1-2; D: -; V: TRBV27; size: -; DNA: TGTGCCAGCAGTTTATCGGGGACCTATGGCTACACCTTC; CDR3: CASSLSGTYGYTF
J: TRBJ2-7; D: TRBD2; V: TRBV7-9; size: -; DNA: TGTGCCAGCAGCTTAGGACTAGCGGGAGCGAGGGAGCAGTACTTC; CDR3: CASSLGLAGAREQYF
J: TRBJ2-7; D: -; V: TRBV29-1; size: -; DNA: TGCAGCGTTAGACAGCTCTCCTACGAGCAGTACTTC; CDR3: CSVRQLSYEQYF
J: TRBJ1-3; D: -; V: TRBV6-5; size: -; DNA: TGTGCCAGCAGTATCTCGGGAGAGGGAGGAAACACCATATATTTT; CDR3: CASSISGEGGNTIYF
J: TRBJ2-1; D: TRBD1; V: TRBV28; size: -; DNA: TGTGCCAGCCCCCGGGACAGGGGGGGCAATGAGCAGTTCTTC; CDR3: CASPRDRGGNEQFF
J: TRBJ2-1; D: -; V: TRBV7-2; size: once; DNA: TGTGCCAGCAGCTCCCCCACTAGCCGCAATGAGCAGTTCTTC; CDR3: CASSSPTSRNEQFF
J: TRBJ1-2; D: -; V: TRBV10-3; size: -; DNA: TGTGCCATCAGTGGCGGTAGTTTGTGGGCGGGTGGCTACACCTTC; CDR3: CAISGGSLWAGGYTF
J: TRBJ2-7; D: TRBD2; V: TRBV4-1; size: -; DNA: TGCGCCAGCAGCCAGCTTAGCGGGAGGGTTTACGAGCAGTACTTC; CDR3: CASSQLSGRVYEQYF
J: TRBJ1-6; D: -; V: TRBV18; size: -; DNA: TGTGCCAGCTCACCACCGGAGCATCGACAGTCGCATTCACCCCTCCACTTT; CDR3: CASSPPEHRQSHSPLHF
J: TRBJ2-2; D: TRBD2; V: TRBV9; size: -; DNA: TGTGCCAGCAGCGTAGAGGGAGAGGGTAGCGGGAGACCAGGCGGGGAGCTGTTTTTT; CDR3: CASSVEGEGSGRPGGELFF
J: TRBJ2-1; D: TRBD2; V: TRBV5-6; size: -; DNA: TGTGCCAGCAGCGGACTAGCGGGAGGCTATGAGCAGTTCTTC; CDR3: CASSGLAGGYEQFF
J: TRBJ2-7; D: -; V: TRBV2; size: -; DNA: TGTGCCAGCACCAGACAAAGGGTAGAAGTCGAGCAGTACTTC; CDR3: CASTRQRVEVEQYF
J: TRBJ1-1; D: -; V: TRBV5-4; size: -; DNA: TGTGCCAGCAGCTTGGACACTGAAGCTTTCTTT; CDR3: CASSLDTEAFF
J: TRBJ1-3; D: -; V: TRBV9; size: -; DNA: TGTGCCAGCAGCCCTTTGGGGGTGGGAAACACCATATATTTT; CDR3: CASSPLGVGNTIYF
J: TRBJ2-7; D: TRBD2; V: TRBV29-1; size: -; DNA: TGCAGCGTTGAAGATTGGGCCGGGACTAGCTCCTACGAGCAGTACTTC; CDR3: CSVEDWAGTSSYEQYF
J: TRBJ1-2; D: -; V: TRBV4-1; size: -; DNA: TGCGCCAGCAGCCAAAGCCTGGGGACACCTCCAAACTATGGCTACACCTTC; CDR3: CASSQSLGTPPNYGYTF
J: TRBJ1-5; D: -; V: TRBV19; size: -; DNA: TGTGCCAGTAGTATAGTATCCGGGAATCAGCCCCAGCATTTT; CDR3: CASSIVSGNQPQHF
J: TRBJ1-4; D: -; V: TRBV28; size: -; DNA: TGTGCCAGCAAGACAGGCGCTTATGAAAAACTGTTTTTT; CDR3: CASKTGAYEKLFF
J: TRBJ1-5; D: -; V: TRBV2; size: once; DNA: TGTGCCAGCAGTGAAGCGCTTCCGTGGGCCGGTAGCAATCAGCCCCAGCATTTT; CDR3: CASSEALPWAGSNQPQHF
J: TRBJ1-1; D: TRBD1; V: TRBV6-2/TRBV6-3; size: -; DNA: TGTGCCAGCAGTTACCGGCCAGGGGGCCCCCGAGATACTGAAGCTTTCTTT; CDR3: CASSYRPGGPRDTEAFF
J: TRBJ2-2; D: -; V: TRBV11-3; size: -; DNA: TGTGCCAGCAGCTTAGTCTCCCGGGGCACCGGGGAGCTGTTTTTT; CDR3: CASSLVSRGTGELFF
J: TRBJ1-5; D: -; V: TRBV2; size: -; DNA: TGTGCCAGCGGGGACAATAGCAATCAGCCCCAGCATTTT; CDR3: CASGDNSNQPQHF
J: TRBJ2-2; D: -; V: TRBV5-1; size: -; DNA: TGCGCCAGCAGCGGGTGGACTGACACCGGGGAGCTGTTTTTT; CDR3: CASSGWTDTGELFF
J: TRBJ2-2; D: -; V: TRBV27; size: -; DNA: TGTGCCAGCAGTTTATCGGACAGCTACACCGGGGAGCTGTTTTTT; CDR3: CASSLSDSYTGELFF
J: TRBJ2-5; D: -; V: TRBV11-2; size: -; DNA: TGTGCCAGCAGCTCGTCCGGGGGAAAGTATCAAGAGACCCAGTACTTC; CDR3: CASSSSGGKYQETQYF
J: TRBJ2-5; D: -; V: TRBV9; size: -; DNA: TGTGCCAGCAGCGCCGGGGCACTACAAGAGACCCAGTACTTC; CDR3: CASSAGALQETQYF
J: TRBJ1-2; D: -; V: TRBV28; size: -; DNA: TGTGCCAGCAATCTACAGGGATACTATGGCTACACCTTC; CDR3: CASNLQGYYGYTF
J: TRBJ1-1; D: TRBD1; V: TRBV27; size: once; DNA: TGTGCCAGCAGCCTGACAGGGAGGAGTACTGAAGCTTTCTTT; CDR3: CASSLTGRSTEAFF